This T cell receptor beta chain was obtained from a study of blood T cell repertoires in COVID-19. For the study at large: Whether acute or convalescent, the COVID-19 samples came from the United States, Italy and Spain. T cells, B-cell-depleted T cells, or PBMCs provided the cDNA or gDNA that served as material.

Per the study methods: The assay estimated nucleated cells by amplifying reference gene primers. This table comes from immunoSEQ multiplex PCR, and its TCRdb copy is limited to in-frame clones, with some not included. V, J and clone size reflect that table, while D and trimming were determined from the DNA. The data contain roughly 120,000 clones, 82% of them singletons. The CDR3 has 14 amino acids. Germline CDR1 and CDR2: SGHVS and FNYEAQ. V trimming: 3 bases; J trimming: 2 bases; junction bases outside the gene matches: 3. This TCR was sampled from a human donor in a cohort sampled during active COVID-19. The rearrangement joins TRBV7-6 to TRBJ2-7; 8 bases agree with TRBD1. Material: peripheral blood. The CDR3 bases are TGTGCCAGCAGCTTGGGGACAGGTCCCTACGAGCAGTACTTC. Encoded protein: CASSLGTGPYEQYF.